This is a list of T cell receptor beta chains from one sample in a study of vaccination and CD4 T cells after COVID-19. One entry per CDR3 protein, called by TCRdb with MiXCR from the PCR reads. The sample holds about 4,100 distinct CDR3 sequences; 21% are singletons and the top ten take approximately 51%. These receptors lack a known antigen. This specimen was CD4+ T cells from blood, cultured in vitro, taken after SARS-CoV-2 vaccination. These receptor sequences come from a human donor who had recovered from COVID-19. Both conserved end residues are part of each CDR3. D genes are given only for firm matches. Not every row has a clone size; where given, it reads once, few, many or a size class.

size	D	V	J	DNA	CDR3
few	NA	TRBV23-1	TRBJ1-2	TGCGCCAGCAGTCAATCGGCGGACAGAGTCCAAAACTATGGCTACACCTTC	CASSQSADRVQNYGYTF
NA	TRBD1	TRBV25-1	TRBJ2-1	TGTGCCAGCAGTGGGACGGGACAGGGCTCCAATGAGCAGTTCTTC	CASSGTGQGSNEQFF
NA	TRBD1	TRBV18	TRBJ2-7	TGTGCCAGCTCCATGGGACAGCCCGTTTACTACGAGCAGTACTTC	CASSMGQPVYYEQYF
NA	NA	TRBV27	TRBJ1-5	TGTGCCAGCAGTTTATCGATATTTAGGGTGGGTCAGCCCCAGCATTTT	CASSLSIFRVGQPQHF
large	NA	TRBV7-9	TRBJ2-3	TGTGCCAGCAGCCCGACGGCTGGGGCAGATACGCAGTATTTT	CASSPTAGADTQYF
NA	NA	TRBV20-1	TRBJ1-5	TGCAGTGCTAGAGATGTAGGGACCCGGGAAAATCAGCCCCAGCATTTT	CSARDVGTRENQPQHF
NA	NA	TRBV18	TRBJ1-1	TGTGCCAGCTCAGCGGGACCCAGCGCGGGGAACACTGAAGCTTTCTTT	CASSAGPSAGNTEAFF
few	NA	TRBV5-4	TRBJ2-7	TGTGCCAGCAGCTTAGGGCGGGAGCAGTACTTC	CASSLGREQYF
NA	NA	TRBV7-3	TRBJ1-2	TGTGCCATACATAGGTATAACGCAGGCAAGAAGCCTTATGGCTACACCTTC	CAIHRYNAGKKPYGYTF
NA	TRBD2	TRBV5-4	TRBJ2-7	TGTGCCAGCAGCCGGGAGGGGGATGTCTACGAGCAGTACTTC	CASSREGDVYEQYF